This paragraph reports one T cell receptor beta chain. This entry belongs to a study of T cell repertoires in aging, cancer and after chemotherapy. Peripheral blood genomic DNA, not sorted cells or RNA, was the template. The length of the CDR3 is 13 residues. Per the germline V gene, CDR1 is KGHSH and CDR2 is LQKENI. V was shortened by 6 bases and J by 1 base, with 10 bases between the two germline ends. Multiplex touch-down PCR with TRB-A/B primers amplified rearranged V-D-J TRB sequences. MiXCR, run by TCRdb on the multiplex PCR reads, gives a single entry per CDR3 protein. The sample records about 9,200 distinct CDR3 sequences, roughly 39% being singletons.

This chain connects TRBV18 to TRBJ2-7; no clear D. Sequenced: blood. The receptor was isolated from a human donor in good health. DNA for the CDR3: TGTGCCAGCTCCGTCTCCAGTTCCTACGAGCAGTACTTC. Translating it yields CASSVSSSYEQYF.